The T cell receptor beta chain under discussion was sequenced for a study of OX40 agonist ivuxolimab in advanced cancers. Repertoires were generated with immunoSEQ multiplex PCR, while TCRdb's copy carries only in-frame clones and drops some. Of tens of thousands of clones detected, about 89% appear once; the ten largest clones hold approximately 3.7%. Patients with autoimmune history or systemic immunosuppression were excluded. The germline V gene encodes CDR1 MNHNY and CDR2 SVGAGI (reference sequence). V lost 5 bases, J lost 5 bases, and 5 bases lay in between. The CDR3 contains 11 residues. The sequenced sample was CD4+ or CD8+ T cells sorted from blood, obtained in a trial of the OX40 agonist ivuxolimab. The sequence came from an adult with an advanced solid tumor such as melanoma, head and neck, liver or kidney cancer. The chain uses TRBV6-6 and TRBJ2-3; D is perhaps TRBD2 (5 bases). CDR3 loop: CASSRGDTQYF. CDR3 coding DNA: TGTGCCAGCAGTCGGGGAGATACGCAGTATTTT.